One and the same sample provided the 4 T cell receptor beta chains below, sequenced in a study of chemoradiotherapy in HPV16-positive cancers. Method: immunoSEQ multiplex PCR; TCRdb's copy keeps in-frame clones and lacks some. The data show about 12,000 clones, approximately 73% seen once. The sample was acquired from a patient who underwent chemoradiotherapy. These receptors were obtained from a human donor with HPV-associated anogenital cancer.

The chain is built from TRBV7-8 and TRBJ2-5; D gene unclear. The V and J ends lost 5 bases and 0 bases respectively, with 10 bases between them. This CDR3 spans 14 amino acids. CDR1 SGHVS and CDR2 FQNEAQ come from the germline V gene. CDR3 bases: TGTGCCAGCAGCCCAAGATTGTACCAAGAGACCCAGTACTTC. This sequence encodes CASSPRLYQETQYF.

J is TRBJ2-7 and V is TRBV5-4; TRBD1 matches at 7 bases. From germline, CDR1 is SGHNT and CDR2 YYREEE (reference sequence). CDR3 length equals 11 residues. The V and J ends lost 2 bases and 7 bases, in that order; junction bases with no gene match: 0. The CDR3 loop is CASSFRGEQYF. The CDR3 nucleotides are TGTGCCAGCAGCTTCAGGGGGGAGCAGTACTTC.

V gene TRBV2 combines with J gene TRBJ1-1; TRBD1 is a possible D gene (6 bases). From germline, CDR1 is SNHLY and CDR2 FYNNEI. V lost 5 bases, J lost 5 bases, and 18 bases lay in between. CDR3 length equals 15 residues. The CDR3 DNA is TGTGCCAGCAGTCGTAGTTACTCACAGGGAACTGAAGCTTTCTTT. This sequence encodes CASSRSYSQGTEAFF.

J is TRBJ2-3 and V is TRBV13, with 11 bases aligning to TRBD2. Germline V gene sequence: CDR1 PRHDT, CDR2 FYEKMQ (reference sequence). The junction had 0 bases not matched to a gene; V was cut back by 0 bases and J by 1 base. CDR3 length: 16 residues. The CDR3 protein is CASSLGLAGGTDTQYF. The CDR3 DNA follows: TGTGCCAGCAGCTTAGGACTAGCGGGGGGCACAGATACGCAGTATTTT.